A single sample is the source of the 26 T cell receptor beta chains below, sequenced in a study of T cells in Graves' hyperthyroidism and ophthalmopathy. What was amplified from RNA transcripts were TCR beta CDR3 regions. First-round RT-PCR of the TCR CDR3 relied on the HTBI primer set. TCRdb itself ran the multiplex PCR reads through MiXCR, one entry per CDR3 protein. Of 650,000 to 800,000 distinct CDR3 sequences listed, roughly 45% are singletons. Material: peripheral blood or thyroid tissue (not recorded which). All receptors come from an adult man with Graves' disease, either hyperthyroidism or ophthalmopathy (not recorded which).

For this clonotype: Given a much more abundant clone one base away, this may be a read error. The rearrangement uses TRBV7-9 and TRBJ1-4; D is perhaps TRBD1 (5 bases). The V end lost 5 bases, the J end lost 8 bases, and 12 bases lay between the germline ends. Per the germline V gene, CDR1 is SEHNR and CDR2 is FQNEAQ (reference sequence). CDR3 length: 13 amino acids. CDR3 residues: CASSPSGREKLFF. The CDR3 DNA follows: TGTGCCAGCAGCCCGTCGGGGCGGGAAAAACTGTTTTTT.

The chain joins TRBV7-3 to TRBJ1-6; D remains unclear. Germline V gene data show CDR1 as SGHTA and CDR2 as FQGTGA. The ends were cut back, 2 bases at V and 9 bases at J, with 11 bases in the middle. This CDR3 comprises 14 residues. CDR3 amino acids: CASSLEGSASPLHF. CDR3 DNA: TGTGCCAGCAGCTTAGAAGGATCTGCTTCACCCCTCCACTTT.

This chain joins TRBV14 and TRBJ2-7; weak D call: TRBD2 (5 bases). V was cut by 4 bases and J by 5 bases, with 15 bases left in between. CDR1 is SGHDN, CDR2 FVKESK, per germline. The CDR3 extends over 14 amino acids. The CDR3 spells CASSPEISAHEQYF. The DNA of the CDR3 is TGTGCCAGCAGCCCGGAGATTAGCGCCCACGAGCAGTACTTC.

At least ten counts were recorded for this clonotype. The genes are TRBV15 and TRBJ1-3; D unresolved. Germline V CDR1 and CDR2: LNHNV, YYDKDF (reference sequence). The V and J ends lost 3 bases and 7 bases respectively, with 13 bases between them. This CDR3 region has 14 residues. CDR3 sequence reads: CATSSSLDRNTIYF. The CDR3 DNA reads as TGTGCCACCAGCAGTAGCCTTGATCGGAACACCATATATTTT.

This CDR3 is CASRTGRDDYGYTF. The CDR3 region has the DNA TGTGCCAGCAGAACGGGCAGGGACGACTATGGCTACACCTTC. V usage is TRBV25-1 and J usage is TRBJ1-2; tentative D call: TRBD1 (5 bases). The V and J ends lost 6 bases and 3 bases respectively, with 14 bases between them. The germline CDR1 and CDR2 sequences are MGHDK and SYGVNS. The CDR3 extends over 14 amino acids.

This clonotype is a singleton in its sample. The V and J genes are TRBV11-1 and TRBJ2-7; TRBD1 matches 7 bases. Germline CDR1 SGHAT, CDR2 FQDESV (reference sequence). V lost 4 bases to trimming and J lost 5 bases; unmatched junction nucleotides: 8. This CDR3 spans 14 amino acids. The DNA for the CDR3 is TGTGCCAGCAGCTCCCCCCGACAGGGACACGAGCAGTACTTC. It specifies CASSSPRQGHEQYF. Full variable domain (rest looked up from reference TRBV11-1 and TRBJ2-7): EAEVAQSPRYKITEKSQAVAFWCDPISGHATLYWYRQILGQGPELLVQFQDESVVDDSQLPKDRFSAERLKGVDSTLKIQPAELGDSAMYLCASSSPRQGHEQYFGPGTRLTVT.

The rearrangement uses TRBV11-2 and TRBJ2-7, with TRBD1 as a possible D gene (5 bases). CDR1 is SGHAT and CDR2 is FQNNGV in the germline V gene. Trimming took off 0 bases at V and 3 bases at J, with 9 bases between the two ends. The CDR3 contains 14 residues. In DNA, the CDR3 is TGTGCCAGCAGCTTAGAACAGGTGAACTACGAGCAGTACTTC. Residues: CASSLEQVNYEQYF.

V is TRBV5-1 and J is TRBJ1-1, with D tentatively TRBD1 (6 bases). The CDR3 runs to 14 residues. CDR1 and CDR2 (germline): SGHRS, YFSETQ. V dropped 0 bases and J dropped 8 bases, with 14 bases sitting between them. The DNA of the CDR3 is TGCGCCAGCAGCTTGGGGGATTGGACAGCAGAAGCTTTCTTT. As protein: CASSLGDWTAEAFF.

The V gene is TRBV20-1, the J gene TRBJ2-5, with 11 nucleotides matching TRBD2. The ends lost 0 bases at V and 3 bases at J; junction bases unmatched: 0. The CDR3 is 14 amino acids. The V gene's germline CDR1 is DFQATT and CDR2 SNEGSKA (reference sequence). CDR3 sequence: CSARDSGGEETQYF. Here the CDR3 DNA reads TGCAGTGCTAGAGATAGCGGGGGGGAAGAGACCCAGTACTTC.

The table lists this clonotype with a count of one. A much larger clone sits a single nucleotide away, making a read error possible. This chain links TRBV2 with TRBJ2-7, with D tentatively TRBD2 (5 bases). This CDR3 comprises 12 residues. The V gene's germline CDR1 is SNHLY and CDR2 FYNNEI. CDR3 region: CASSETTFERYF. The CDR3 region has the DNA TGTGCCAGCAGTGAGACTACTTTCGAGCGGTACTTC.

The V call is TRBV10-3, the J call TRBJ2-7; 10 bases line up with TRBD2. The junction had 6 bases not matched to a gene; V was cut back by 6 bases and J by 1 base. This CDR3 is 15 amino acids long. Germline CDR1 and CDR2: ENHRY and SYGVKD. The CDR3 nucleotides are TGTGCCATCAGCGAAGGTAGCGGGGGGTCCTACGAGCAGTACTTC. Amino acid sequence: CAISEGSGGSYEQYF.

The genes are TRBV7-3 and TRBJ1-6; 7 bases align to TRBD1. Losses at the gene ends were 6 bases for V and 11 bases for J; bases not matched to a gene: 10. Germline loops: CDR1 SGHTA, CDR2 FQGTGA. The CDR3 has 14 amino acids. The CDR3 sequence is CASSDPQGRAPLHF. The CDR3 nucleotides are TGTGCCAGCAGTGACCCACAGGGGAGGGCACCCCTCCACTTT.

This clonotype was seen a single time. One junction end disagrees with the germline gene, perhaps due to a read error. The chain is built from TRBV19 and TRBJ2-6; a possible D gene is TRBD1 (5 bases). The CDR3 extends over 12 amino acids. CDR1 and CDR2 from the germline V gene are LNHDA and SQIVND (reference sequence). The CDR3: CASSATVGTEAF. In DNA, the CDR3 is TGTGCCAGTAGTGCGACAGTGGGTACTGAAGCTTTC.

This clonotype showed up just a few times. The CDR3 loop is CASRKTGGPYEQYF. The DNA of the CDR3 is TGTGCCAGTAGAAAGACAGGGGGTCCCTACGAGCAGTACTTC. This rearrangement joins TRBV19 to TRBJ2-7; 9 bases fit TRBD1. V was clipped by 6 bases and J by 2 bases; unmatched bases: 5. CDR1 LNHDA and CDR2 SQIVND come from the germline V gene (reference sequence). CDR3 length equals 14 residues.

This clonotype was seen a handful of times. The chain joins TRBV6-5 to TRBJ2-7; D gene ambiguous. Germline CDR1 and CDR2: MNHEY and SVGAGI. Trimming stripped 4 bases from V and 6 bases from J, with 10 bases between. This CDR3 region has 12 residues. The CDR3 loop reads CASSFFNREQYF. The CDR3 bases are TGTGCCAGCAGTTTTTTCAACCGCGAGCAGTACTTC.

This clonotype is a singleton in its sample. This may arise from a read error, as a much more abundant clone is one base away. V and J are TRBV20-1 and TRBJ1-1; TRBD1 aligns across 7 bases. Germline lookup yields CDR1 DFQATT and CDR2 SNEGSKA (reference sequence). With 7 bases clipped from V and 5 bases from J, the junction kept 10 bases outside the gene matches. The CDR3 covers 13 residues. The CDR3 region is CSVETGRATEAFF. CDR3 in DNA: TGCAGTGTTGAGACAGGGAGGGCGACTGAAGCTTTCTTT.

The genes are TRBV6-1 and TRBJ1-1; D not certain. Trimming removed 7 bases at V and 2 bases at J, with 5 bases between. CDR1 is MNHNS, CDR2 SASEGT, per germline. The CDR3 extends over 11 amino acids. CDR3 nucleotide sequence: TGTGCCAGCATAGGCAACACTGAAGCTTTCTTT. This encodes CASIGNTEAFF.

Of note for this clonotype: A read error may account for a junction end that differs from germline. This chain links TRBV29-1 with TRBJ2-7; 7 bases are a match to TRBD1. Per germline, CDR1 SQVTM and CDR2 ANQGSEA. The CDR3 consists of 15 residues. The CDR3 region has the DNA TGCAGCGTCCAAACGACAGGGTTAAGTCCCTACGAGCAGTGCTTC. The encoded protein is CSVQTTGLSPYEQCF.

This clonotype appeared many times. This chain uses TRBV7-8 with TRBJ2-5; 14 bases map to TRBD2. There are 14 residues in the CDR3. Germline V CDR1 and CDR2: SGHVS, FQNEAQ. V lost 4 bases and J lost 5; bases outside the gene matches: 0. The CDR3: CASSWTSGGETQYF. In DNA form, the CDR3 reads TGTGCCAGCAGCTGGACTAGCGGGGGGGAGACCCAGTACTTC.

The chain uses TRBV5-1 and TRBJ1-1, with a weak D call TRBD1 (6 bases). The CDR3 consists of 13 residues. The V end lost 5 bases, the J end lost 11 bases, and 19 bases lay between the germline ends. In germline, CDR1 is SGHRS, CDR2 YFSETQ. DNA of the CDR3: TGCGCCAGCAGTCCGGACAGTGGCATGGGGGCTTTCTTT. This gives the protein CASSPDSGMGAFF.

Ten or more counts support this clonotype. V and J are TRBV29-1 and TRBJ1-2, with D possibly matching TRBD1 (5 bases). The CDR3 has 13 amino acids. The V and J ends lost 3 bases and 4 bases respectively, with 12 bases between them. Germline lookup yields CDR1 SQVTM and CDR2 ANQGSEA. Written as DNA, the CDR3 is TGCAGCGTTGAGTTCCGGGGCGGCTATGGCTACACCTTC. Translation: CSVEFRGGYGYTF.

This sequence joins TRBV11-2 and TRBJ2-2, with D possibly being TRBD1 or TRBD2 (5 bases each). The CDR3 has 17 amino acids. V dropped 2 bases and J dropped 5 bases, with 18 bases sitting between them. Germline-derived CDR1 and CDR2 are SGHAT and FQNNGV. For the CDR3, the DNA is TGTGCCAGCAGCTTAAAGCGTGCCCAGGGACGAACCGGGGAGCTGTTTTTT. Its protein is CASSLKRAQGRTGELFF.

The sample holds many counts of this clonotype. CDR3 amino acids: CATSRGLSWQETQYF. In DNA, the CDR3 is TGTGCCACCAGTAGGGGACTGTCGTGGCAAGAGACCCAGTACTTC. The chain carries TRBV24-1 and TRBJ2-5; maybe TRBD2 (6 bases). Between the trimmed V and J ends, which lost 6 bases and 2 bases, there was a span of 15 bases. Germline loops: CDR1 KGHDR, CDR2 SFDVKD. CDR3 size: 15 residues.

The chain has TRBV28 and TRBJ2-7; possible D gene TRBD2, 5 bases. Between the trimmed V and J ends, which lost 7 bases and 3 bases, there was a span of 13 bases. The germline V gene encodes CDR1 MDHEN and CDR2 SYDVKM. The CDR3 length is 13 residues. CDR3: CASNLAAGYEQYF. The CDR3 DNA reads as TGTGCCAGCAATCTTGCGGCGGGCTACGAGCAGTACTTC.

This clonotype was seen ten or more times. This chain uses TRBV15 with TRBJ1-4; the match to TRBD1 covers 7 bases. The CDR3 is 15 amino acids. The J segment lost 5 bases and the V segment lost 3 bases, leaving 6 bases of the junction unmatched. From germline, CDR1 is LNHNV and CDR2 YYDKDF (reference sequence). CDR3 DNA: TGTGCCACCAGCAGTCCGACAGGGCGGAATGAAAAACTGTTTTTT. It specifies CATSSPTGRNEKLFF.

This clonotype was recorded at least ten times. CDR3 coding DNA: TGTGCCACTAGACAGGGCGGATCACCCCTCCACTTT. This codes for CATRQGGSPLHF. The chain links TRBV6-1 to TRBJ1-6, with 7 bases that match TRBD1. The germline V gene has CDR1 MNHNS and CDR2 SASEGT. V shed 10 bases and J 10 bases; nucleotides not matched to a gene: 7. This CDR3 spans 12 amino acids.